Sequencing of this TCR beta chain was carried out in a study of T cells in Graves' hyperthyroidism and ophthalmopathy. From RNA transcripts, TCR beta CDR3 regions were amplified. With the HTBI primer set, the TCR CDR3 went through a first round of RT-PCR. TCRdb independently ran MiXCR on the multiplex PCR reads; one entry per CDR3 protein. The sample consists of roughly 840,000 distinct CDR3 sequences, over 35% of them appearing once. V lost 5 bases and J lost 1, with 12 bases in between. CDR1 and CDR2 (germline): DFQATT, SNEGSKA (reference sequence). The CDR3 contains 13 residues. The sequence was obtained from a young man with Graves' hyperthyroidism. This chain connects TRBV20-1 to TRBJ2-7; D may be TRBD1 (6 bases). Sequenced input: blood. The CDR3 sequence: CSARTVHSYEQYF. Here the CDR3 DNA reads TGCAGTGCTCGGACAGTTCATTCCTACGAGCAGTACTTC.